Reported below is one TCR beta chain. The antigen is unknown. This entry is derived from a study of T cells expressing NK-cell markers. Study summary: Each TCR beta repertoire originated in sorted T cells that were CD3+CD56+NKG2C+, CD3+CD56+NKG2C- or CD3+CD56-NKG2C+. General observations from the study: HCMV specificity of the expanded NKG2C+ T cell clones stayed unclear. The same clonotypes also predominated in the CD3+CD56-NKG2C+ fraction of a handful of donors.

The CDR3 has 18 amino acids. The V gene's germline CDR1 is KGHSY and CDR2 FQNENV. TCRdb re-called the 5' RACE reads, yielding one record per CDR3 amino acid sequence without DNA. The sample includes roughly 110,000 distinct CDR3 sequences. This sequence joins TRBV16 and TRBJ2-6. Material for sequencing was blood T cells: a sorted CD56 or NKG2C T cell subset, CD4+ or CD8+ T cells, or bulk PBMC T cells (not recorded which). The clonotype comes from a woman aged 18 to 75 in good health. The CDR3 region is CASSPNPVSASGANVLTF.